This paragraph covers one T cell receptor beta chain sequence. Its antigen is not yet known. The cysteine opens and the phenylalanine closes a CDR3 of 13 amino acids. No DNA was logged. The germline V gene (reference sequence) sets CDR1 to SEHNR and CDR2 to FQNEAQ. Density gradient separation was used to isolate peripheral blood mononuclear cells from buffy coats of healthy donors. Negative magnetic separation using EasySep or MojoSort CD8+ T cell isolation kits was how the study enriched total CD8+ T cells. An RNeasy Mini Kit was used to extract total RNA from duplicate vials of around 150,000 sorted CD8+ T cells per subset. PBMCs were used either fresh or after cryopreservation in fetal bovine serum containing about 10% DMSO. Fluorescence-activated cell sorting on a FACSAria III was used to sort the CD8+ T cell subsets to purity. A Human TCR Profiling Kit was used to prepare UMI-labeled 5' RACE TCRbeta libraries. The same number of PCR cycles was used to prepare all TCRbeta libraries in parallel. From the authors' description of their analysis: Between roughly 2,800 and 18,000 functional CDR3beta clonotypes were contained in each TCRbeta library. MIGEC 1.2.9 was used for UMI extraction and consensus assembly, with at least three reads per UMI being required. MiXCR 3.0.3 was used to extract in-frame CDR3beta repertoires. Diversity metrics were computed in VDJtools 1.2.1 after downsampling each sample to 42,000 randomly selected UMIs. For each sample pair, the repertoire overlap metrics D, R and F2 were calculated in VDJtools using the top 3,000 clones. With the reads reprocessed by TCRdb, a single entry stands for each CDR3 protein sequence and no DNA is reported. The V and J calls, along with clone size, are taken from TCRdb and not from the paper's own processing. This sample's clone table shows thousands of distinct CDR3 sequences. 20% of the sample belongs to the ten largest clones.

The data stem from a study of human CD8 memory T cell subsets (TCRdb year 2020). About the investigation overall: The clonal relationships among stem-like (TSTEM), progenitor exhausted-like (TPEX) and effector memory CD8+ T cell subsets were assessed by comparing the TCRbeta repertoires of these subsets. Six donors each provided TSTEM, TPEX and effector memory subsets, and TCRbeta repertoires were obtained from all six.

The research as a whole found: Only TCRbeta chains were sequenced, and the repertoire comparisons were based on more than 5 donors and tested using paired t-tests with Bonferroni correction. Similarly high normalized Shannon-Wiener diversity was shown by TSTEM and TPEX subsets, whereas comparatively lower diversity was seen in effector memory subsets. Clonotypes were shared with effector memory cells by both stem-like subsets, but only minimal overlap was found between TSTEM and TPEX repertoires, suggesting distinct antigen spectra. Chao1 estimates suggested greater repertoire diversity in TSTEM than in TPEX subsets, potentially reflecting a broader range of specificities.

Sample: CD8+ T cells from PBMCs. Recombination joined TRBV7-9 with TRBJ2-7. The clonotype originates from a human donor in good health. CDR3 region: CASSLDSTYEQYF.